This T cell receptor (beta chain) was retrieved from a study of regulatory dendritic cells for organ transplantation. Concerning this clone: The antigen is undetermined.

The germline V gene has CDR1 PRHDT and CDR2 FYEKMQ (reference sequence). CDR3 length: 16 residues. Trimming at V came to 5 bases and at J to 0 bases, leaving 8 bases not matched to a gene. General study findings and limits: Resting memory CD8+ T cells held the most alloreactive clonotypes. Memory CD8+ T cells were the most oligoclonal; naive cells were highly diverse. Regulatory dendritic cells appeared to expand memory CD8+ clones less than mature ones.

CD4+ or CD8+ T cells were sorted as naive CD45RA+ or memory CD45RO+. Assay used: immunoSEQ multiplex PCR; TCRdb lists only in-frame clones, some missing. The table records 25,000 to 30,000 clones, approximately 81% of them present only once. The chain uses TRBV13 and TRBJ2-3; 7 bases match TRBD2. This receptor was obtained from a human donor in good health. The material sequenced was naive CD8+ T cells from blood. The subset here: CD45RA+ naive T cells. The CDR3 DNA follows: TGTGCCAGCAGCCTCCGGGAGCGGGGCAGCACAGATACGCAGTATTTT. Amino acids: CASSLRERGSTDTQYF.